The TCR beta chain described here comes from a study of shared clonotypes between healthy human individuals. General observations from the study: Clonotypes shared by all four sorted-subset donors had higher generation probabilities than non-shared clonotypes. Clonotype sharing among donors was thought likely to change with sequencing depth. Estimated clonotype richness was generally higher in naive than memory subsets.

CDR3 length: 15 residues. Trimming shortened V by 5 bases and J by 8 bases, and 19 bases separated the two germline ends. The germline V gene encodes CDR1 PRHDT and CDR2 FYEKMQ (reference sequence). Naive-designated CD8 cells lacked CD45RO, were positively enriched for CCR7, and omitted terminally differentiated effector memory CD45RA+ cells. Deep was the level used in running the assay. Here immunoSEQ multiplex PCR was the method, and the copy in TCRdb shows in-frame clones only, minus some. This table has 600,000 or so clones, approximately 95% appearing once. Concerning this clone itself: Its antigen is not known.

The clonotype comes from a woman aged 25 to 39 in good health. The chain recombines TRBV13 with TRBJ2-1; D unclear. Sequenced sample: naive CD8+ T cells sorted from blood. The CDR3 region is CASSHRVLYLDEQFF. The CDR3 DNA sequence: TGTGCCAGCAGCCACCGGGTTCTCTACCTAGATGAGCAGTTCTTC. Full variable domain (missing parts from reference TRBV13 and TRBJ2-1): AAGVIQSPRHLIKEKRETATLKCYPIPRHDTVYWYQQGPGQDPQFLISFYEKMQSDKGSIPDRFSAQQFSDYHSELNMSSLELGDSALYFCASSHRVLYLDEQFFGPGTRLTVL.